The 26 T cell receptor beta chains presented below share a single source sample, sequenced in a study of cytomegalovirus exposure and HLA in healthy donors. The PCR used 60 Vbeta and 13 Jbeta primers. Produced via immunoSEQ multiplex PCR; TCRdb's table is partial and in-frame only. The table lists 130,000 or so clones, approximately 8.7% of them singletons. Sequencing was done on a sample of PBMCs. These receptors were taken from a man in his forties or fifties in good health and CMV-seronegative.

This clone occurred a few times. The genes are TRBV5-6 and TRBJ2-4, with a tentative D call TRBD2 (6 bases). This CDR3 has 12 amino acids. Germline V lookup: CDR1 SGHDT, CDR2 YYEEEE. The V end was cut by 0 bases, the J end by 16 bases, with 14 bases between. The CDR3 is CASSLGRGKPYF. Here the CDR3 DNA reads TGTGCCAGCAGCTTGGGGCGGGGTAAGCCCTACTTC.

The chain combines TRBV6-1 with TRBJ2-5; 8 bases agree with TRBD2. The length of the CDR3 is 13 residues. Germline V lookup: CDR1 MNHNS, CDR2 SASEGT. V was pared by 8 bases and J by 4 bases, with 6 bases of the junction left unmatched. The DNA for the CDR3 is TGTGCCAGCTCGGGGGGGGAGACAGAGACCCAGTACTTC. It specifies CASSGGETETQYF.

This clone has only a few counts. The V gene is TRBV6-6, the J gene TRBJ1-3; D gene uncertain. In germline, CDR1 is MNHNY, CDR2 SVGAGI (reference sequence). The V gene lost 9 bases and the J gene lost 2 bases, with 8 bases spanning the gap. The length of the CDR3 is 12 residues. CDR3 DNA: TGTGCCAGTTCCATTGCTGGAAACACCATATATTTT. It translates to CASSIAGNTIYF.

A note on this clone: The identical CDR3 is also encoded by other nucleotide sequences in the sample. This chain links TRBV5-4 with TRBJ1-3, with a tentative D call TRBD1 (5 bases). This CDR3 is 15 amino acids long. CDR1 and CDR2 from the germline V gene are SGHNT and YYREEE (reference sequence). V was cut by 0 bases and J by 2 bases, with 9 bases left in between. DNA for the CDR3: TGTGCCAGCAGCTTGGGCGCAGGGCCTGGAAACACCATATATTTT. Protein product: CASSLGAGPGNTIYF.

This clone was observed a few times. The V and J genes are TRBV4-2 and TRBJ1-5; TRBD1 matches at 10 bases. Germline lookup yields CDR1 LGHNA and CDR2 YNFKEQ. The CDR3 runs 16 residues. J was trimmed by 6 bases and V by 4 bases; bases with no gene match: 9. CDR3 coding DNA: TGTGCCAGCAGCCCTAACCGACAGGGGGCTGGTCAGCCCCAGCATTTT. Translated, it gives CASSPNRQGAGQPQHF.

This sequence joins TRBV12-5 and TRBJ2-5; weak D call: TRBD2 (6 bases). The CDR3 length is 15 residues. V lost 2 bases to trimming and J lost 1 base, with 11 bases between them. Germline-derived CDR1 and CDR2 are LGHNT and FRNRAP. In nucleotides, the CDR3 is TGTGCTAGTGGTTTGTCGGCCGGGGGCCAAGAGACCCAGTACTTC. Translated: CASGLSAGGQETQYF.

Only a few counts were recorded for this clone. The CDR3 bases are TGTGCCAGCAGCCCCAACCCGCAGGGGCTGAACACTGAAGCTTTCTTT. Protein sequence: CASSPNPQGLNTEAFF. V is TRBV7-8 and J is TRBJ1-1, with D possibly TRBD1 on 6 matching bases. Germline V lookup: CDR1 SGHVS, CDR2 FQNEAQ. The CDR3 runs 16 residues. Trimming took off 5 bases at V and 0 bases at J, with 16 bases between the two ends.

This clone has just a few counts. The chain recombines TRBV6-5 with TRBJ2-1, with 9 nucleotides matching TRBD2. Germline V gene data show CDR1 as MNHEY and CDR2 as SVGAGI. There are 15 residues in the CDR3. The V segment lost 4 bases and the J segment 5 bases; nucleotides outside the gene matches: 6. The CDR3 loop reads CASSFLAGTHNEQFF. The CDR3 DNA sequence: TGTGCCAGCAGTTTCCTAGCGGGGACTCACAATGAGCAGTTCTTC.

This chain connects TRBV6-5 to TRBJ1-1; 7 bases map to TRBD1. V dropped 6 bases and J dropped 4; count of bases not matched to a gene: 5. Looked up from germline, CDR1 is MNHEY and CDR2 is SVGAGI. This CDR3 has 13 residues. This CDR3 reads CASSEGGGTEAFF. The CDR3 nucleotides read TGTGCCAGCAGCGAAGGGGGCGGCACTGAAGCTTTCTTT.

V is TRBV28 and J is TRBJ2-5; tentative D call: TRBD2 (6 bases). This CDR3 is built from 14 residues. Germline CDR1 is MDHEN and CDR2 is SYDVKM. Trimming removed 3 bases at V and 4 bases at J, with 12 bases between. The CDR3 DNA is TGTGCCAGCAGTTTGGTAGTGGGGGGAGAGACCCAGTACTTC. This translates into CASSLVVGGETQYF.

The genes are TRBV10-3 and TRBJ2-7; D is perhaps TRBD1 (6 bases). Germline V gene lookup returns CDR1 ENHRY and CDR2 SYGVKD. The CDR3 spans 16 residues. V was shortened by 0 bases and J by 0 bases, with 12 bases between the two germline ends. The CDR3 sequence is CAISESRTAFSYEQYF. CDR3 DNA sequence: TGTGCCATCAGTGAGTCTAGGACAGCTTTCTCCTACGAGCAGTACTTC.

This clone was picked up a small number of times. The chain joins TRBV4-2 to TRBJ1-2, with TRBD1 as a possible D gene (6 bases). The CDR3 runs to 16 residues. Per germline, CDR1 LGHNA and CDR2 YNFKEQ. Trimming left V 4 bases short and J 4 bases short, with 19 bases between. CDR3 in amino acids: CASSPLAGGLGYGYTF. CDR3 nucleotides: TGTGCCAGCAGCCCCCTGGCGGGGGGCTTAGGCTATGGCTACACCTTC.

This clone has more than one count but fewer than ten. V and J are TRBV27 and TRBJ2-3; 7 bases align to TRBD2. There are 15 residues in the CDR3. V was clipped by 3 bases and J by 2 bases; unmatched bases: 5. Per the germline V gene, CDR1 is MNHEY and CDR2 is SMNVEV (reference sequence). Here the CDR3 DNA reads TGTGCCAGCAGTTTTTTAGCGGGCGTCACAGATACGCAGTATTTT. Protein sequence: CASSFLAGVTDTQYF.

Only a few counts were recorded for this clone. This rearrangement joins TRBV12-5 to TRBJ2-7; the match to TRBD1 covers 7 bases. This CDR3 region has 13 residues. Trimming at V came to 7 bases and at J to 3 bases, leaving 6 bases not matched to a gene. Germline values: CDR1 LGHNT, CDR2 FRNRAP. CDR3 nucleotides: TGTGCTAGTGCCCAAGACAGGGTCTACGAGCAGTACTTC. This translates into CASAQDRVYEQYF.

The V and J genes are TRBV7-2 and TRBJ1-1; no firm D call. The V end was cut by 5 bases, the J end by 7 bases, with 14 bases between. CDR1 and CDR2 (germline): SGHTA, FQGNSA. There are 13 residues in the CDR3. The CDR3 reads CASSRRTAGEAFF. As DNA, the CDR3 is TGTGCCAGCAGCCGACGGACGGCGGGTGAAGCTTTCTTT.

The chain recombines TRBV6-6 with TRBJ1-5; no definite D call. Germline CDR1 MNHNY, CDR2 SVGAGI (reference sequence). This CDR3 has 13 amino acids. Trimming removed 9 bases at V and 0 bases at J, with 9 bases between. The CDR3 DNA reads as TGTGCCAGTGAGGACTATAGCAATCAGCCCCAGCATTTT. The encoded protein is CASEDYSNQPQHF.

This clone showed up many times. The sample carries other DNA sequences with the same CDR3. V and J are TRBV7-2 and TRBJ1-1; possibly TRBD1 for D (6 bases). This CDR3 has 14 amino acids. CDR1 and CDR2 (germline): SGHTA, FQGNSA. V was trimmed by 4 bases and J by 5 bases, leaving 14 bases between them. The CDR3 region has the DNA TGTGCCAGCAGCTCACAGGGAAGGAGGACTGAAGCTTTCTTT. Translation gives CASSSQGRRTEAFF.

This clone was seen a handful of times. The chain joins TRBV21-1 to TRBJ2-2; the table names TRBD2, a call not compared with the DNA. TRBV21-1 is an annotated pseudogene. The CDR3 runs 13 residues. The chain's CDR3 is CASSPVGGGELFF. In DNA form, the CDR3 reads TGTGCCAGCAGCCCGGTGGGGGGTGGGGAGCTGTTTTTT.

In this sample, this clone turned up a few times. V usage is TRBV6-6 and J usage is TRBJ1-2, with 9 bases matching TRBD1. With V trimmed by 4 bases and J by 7 bases, 10 bases remained unmatched. Germline-derived CDR1 and CDR2 are MNHNY and SVGAGI (reference sequence). CDR3 length equals 15 residues. The CDR3 here is CASSSTGQGGFGYTF. The CDR3 DNA reads as TGTGCCAGCAGTTCCACGGGACAGGGAGGTTTTGGCTACACCTTC.

This clone was counted only a few times. The chain recombines TRBV11-2 with TRBJ1-6, with 7 nucleotides matching TRBD1. The CDR3 is 16 amino acids. Looked up from germline, CDR1 is SGHAT and CDR2 is FQNNGV. Trimming took 2 bases from V and 7 from J; bases not matched to a gene: 8. The CDR3 reads CASSLWSRTGNSPLHF. The CDR3 bases are TGTGCCAGCAGCTTATGGTCGAGGACAGGCAATTCACCCCTCCACTTT.

This clone came up a few times. This chain links TRBV19 with TRBJ2-3; weak D call: TRBD2 (5 bases). V was clipped by 5 bases and J by 7 bases, with 10 bases between them. Germline CDR1 LNHDA, CDR2 SQIVND (reference sequence). The CDR3 is made up of 12 amino acids. The CDR3 DNA reads TGTGCCAGTAGTTCCAGGAGGTATACGCAGTATTTT. This gives the protein CASSSRRYTQYF. Using reference TRBV19 and TRBJ2-3 for the parts outside the CDR3, the full variable domain is DGGITQSPKYLFRKEGQNVTLSCEQNLNHDAMYWYRQDPGQGLRLIYYSQIVNDFQKGDIAEGYSVSREKKESFPLTVTSAQKNPTAFYLCASSSRRYTQYFGPGTRLTVL.

In this sample, this clone turned up a few times. The chain combines TRBV18 with TRBJ2-5; a possible D gene is TRBD1 (6 bases). The CDR3 is 13 amino acids. V lost 3 bases to trimming and J lost 3 bases, with 8 bases between them. The germline gives CDR1 KGHSH, CDR2 LQKENI. The CDR3 loop reads CASSPRQEETQYF. The CDR3, as DNA: TGTGCCAGCTCACCTCGACAGGAAGAGACCCAGTACTTC.

CDR3 coding DNA: TGTGCCAGCACCGGACAGTCCAATCAGCCCCAGCATTTT. Residues: CASTGQSNQPQHF. The genes are TRBV2 and TRBJ1-5; D might be TRBD1 (6 bases). The CDR3 has 13 residues. With 7 bases removed from V and 3 bases from J, the gap between germline ends came to 10 bases. Germline-derived CDR1 and CDR2 are SNHLY and FYNNEI. The full variable domain, its missing parts supplied by reference TRBV2 and TRBJ1-5, is EPEVTQTPSHQVTQMGQEVILRCVPISNHLYFYWYRQILGQKVEFLVSFYNNEISEKSEIFDDQFSVERPDGSNFTLKIRSTKLEDSAMYFCASTGQSNQPQHFGDGTRLSIL.

This clone was picked up a small number of times. The rearrangement joins TRBV19 to TRBJ1-6, with 7 nucleotides matching TRBD1. J was trimmed by 10 bases and V by 6 bases; bases with no gene match: 9. CDR1 is LNHDA, CDR2 SQIVND, per germline (reference sequence). This CDR3 contains 14 residues. The CDR3 nucleotides are TGTGCCAGTAGACTTGGGACAGTATCCTCACCCCTCCACTTT. It encodes CASRLGTVSSPLHF.

The chain joins TRBV7-6 to TRBJ1-4; 9 nucleotides align to TRBD1. With 4 bases clipped from V and 2 bases from J, the junction kept 8 bases outside the gene matches. The CDR3 contains 17 residues. CDR1 and CDR2 from the germline V gene are SGHVS and FNYEAQ. The CDR3 bases are TGTGCCAGCAGCTCTTGGGACAGGGTGAAGACTAATGAAAAACTGTTTTTT. Its translation: CASSSWDRVKTNEKLFF. Together with reference TRBV7-6 and TRBJ1-4, the CDR3 gives the full variable domain: GAGVSQSPRYKVTKRGQDVALRCDPISGHVSLYWYRQALGQGPEFLTYFNYEAQQDKSGLPNDRFSAERPEGSISTLTIQRTEQRDSAMYRCASSSWDRVKTNEKLFFGSGTQLSVL.

DNA of the CDR3: TGTGCCAGCAGAGCCCGACAGGGAGGAGAGACCCAGTACTTC. It encodes CASRARQGGETQYF. The rearrangement links TRBV6-1 to TRBJ2-5, with a tentative D call TRBD1 (7 bases). Trimming stripped 6 bases from V and 4 bases from J, with 15 bases between. CDR1 is MNHNS, CDR2 SASEGT, per germline. The CDR3 totals 14 residues.